The clone carrying this T cell receptor beta chain was found once. Looked up from germline, CDR1 is LGHNA and CDR2 is YSLEER. The CDR3 is 19 residues long. The junction had 16 bases not matched to a gene; V was cut back by 0 bases and J by 4 bases. The PCR ran on 60 Vbeta and 13 Jbeta primers. Using immunoSEQ multiplex PCR, the repertoire was profiled, and TCRdb retains in-frame clones only, with some absent. The data contain 150,000 or so clones, about four fifths of them seen just once; the ten biggest clones take up 8% to 10%. The data are from a study of cytomegalovirus exposure and HLA in healthy donors.

The rearrangement joins TRBV4-3 to TRBJ2-3; 7 nucleotides agree with TRBD2. The TCR sequence derives from a male donor in good health and CMV-seropositive. Specimen: PBMCs. Here the CDR3 reads CASSQDGASGHINADTQYF. The CDR3 DNA sequence: TGCGCCAGCAGCCAAGACGGGGCTAGCGGTCACATCAACGCAGATACGCAGTATTTT.